The present entry profiles one T cell receptor (beta chain) with its context. Libraries were prepared by immunoSEQ multiplex PCR; TCRdb keeps only in-frame clonotypes and omits some of them. The table lists about 190,000 clones, around 86% of them singletons, with around 24% in the top ten. Adults between roughly 18 and 95 years of age took part from under 30 US areas. Clinical histories supplied by participants themselves formed the basis of cohort assignment. The CDR3 is made up of 13 amino acids. CDR1 LGHDT and CDR2 YNNKEL come from the germline V gene (reference sequence). With 2 bases removed from V and 9 bases from J, the gap between germline ends came to 11 bases. The source of the sample is a study of blood T cell repertoires in COVID-19. Study-level information: Recovered status in Cohort 3 required two negative PCRs, clearance, or symptom resolution. Collection of acute and convalescent COVID-19 samples took place in the United States, Italy and Spain.

The receptor was derived from a middle-aged woman in a cohort exposed to, infected with or recovered from COVID-19 (not recorded which). This chain links TRBV3-1 (or the pseudogene TRBV3-2) with TRBJ2-1; possible D gene TRBD1, 5 bases. The material sequenced was PBMCs or T cells enriched from blood (not recorded which). CDR3 in amino acids: CASSQISQGEQFF. In DNA form, the CDR3 reads TGTGCCAGCAGCCAAATTAGCCAGGGTGAGCAGTTCTTC.